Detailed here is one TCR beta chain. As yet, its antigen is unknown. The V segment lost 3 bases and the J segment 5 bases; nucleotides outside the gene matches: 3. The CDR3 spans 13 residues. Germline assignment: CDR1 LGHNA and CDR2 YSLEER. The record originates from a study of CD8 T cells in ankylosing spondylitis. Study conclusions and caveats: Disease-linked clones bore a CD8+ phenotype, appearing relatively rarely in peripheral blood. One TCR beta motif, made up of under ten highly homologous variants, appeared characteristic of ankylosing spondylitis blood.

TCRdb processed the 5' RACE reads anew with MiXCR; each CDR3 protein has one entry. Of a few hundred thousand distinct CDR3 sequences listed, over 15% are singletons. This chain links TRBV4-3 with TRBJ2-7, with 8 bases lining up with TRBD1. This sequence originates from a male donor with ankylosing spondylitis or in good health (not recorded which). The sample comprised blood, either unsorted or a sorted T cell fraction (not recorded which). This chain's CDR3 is CASSQHRGNEQYF. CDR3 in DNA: TGCGCCAGCAGCCAGCACAGGGGGAACGAGCAGTACTTC.